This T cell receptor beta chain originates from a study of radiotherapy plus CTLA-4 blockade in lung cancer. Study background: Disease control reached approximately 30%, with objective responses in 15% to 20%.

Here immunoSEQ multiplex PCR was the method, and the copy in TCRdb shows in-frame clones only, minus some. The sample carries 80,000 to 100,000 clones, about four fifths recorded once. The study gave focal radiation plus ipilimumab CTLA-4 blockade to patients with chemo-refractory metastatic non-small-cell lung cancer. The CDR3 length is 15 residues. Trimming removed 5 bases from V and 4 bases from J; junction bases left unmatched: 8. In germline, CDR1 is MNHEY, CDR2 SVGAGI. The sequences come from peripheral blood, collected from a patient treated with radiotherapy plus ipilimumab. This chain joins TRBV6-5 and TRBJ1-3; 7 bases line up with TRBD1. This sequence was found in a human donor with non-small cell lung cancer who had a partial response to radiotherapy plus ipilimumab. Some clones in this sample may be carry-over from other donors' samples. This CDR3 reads CASSANRGVGNTIYF. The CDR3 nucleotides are TGTGCCAGCAGTGCCAACAGGGGAGTAGGAAACACCATATATTTT.